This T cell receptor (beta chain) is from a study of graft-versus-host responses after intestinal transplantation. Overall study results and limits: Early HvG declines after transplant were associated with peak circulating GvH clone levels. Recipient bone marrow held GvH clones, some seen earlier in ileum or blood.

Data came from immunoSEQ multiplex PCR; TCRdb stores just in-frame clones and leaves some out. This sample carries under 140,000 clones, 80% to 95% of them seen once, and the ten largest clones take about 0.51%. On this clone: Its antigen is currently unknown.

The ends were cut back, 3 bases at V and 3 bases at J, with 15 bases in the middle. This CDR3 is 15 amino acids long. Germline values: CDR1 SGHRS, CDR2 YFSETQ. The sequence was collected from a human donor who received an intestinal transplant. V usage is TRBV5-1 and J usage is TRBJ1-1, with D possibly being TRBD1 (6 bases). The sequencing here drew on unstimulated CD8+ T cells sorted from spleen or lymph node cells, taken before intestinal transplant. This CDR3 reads CASSSYRDGHTEAFF. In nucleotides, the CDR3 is TGCGCCAGCAGCTCTTACAGGGACGGACACACTGAAGCTTTCTTT.